This entry lists 14 T cell receptor beta chains sequenced from one sample in a study of blood T cell repertoires in COVID-19. Repertoires were generated with immunoSEQ multiplex PCR, while TCRdb's copy carries only in-frame clones and drops some. The sample has about 130,000 clones; 85% are singletons. The sample taken for sequencing was peripheral blood. These receptors were taken from a human donor in a cohort sampled during active COVID-19.

The chain uses TRBV10-1 and TRBJ2-2; 8 positions match TRBD2. Trimming took 4 bases from V and 7 from J; bases not matched to a gene: 8. The CDR3 has 15 amino acids. Germline V CDR1 and CDR2: WNHNN, SYGVQD (reference sequence). CDR3: CASSAGLALDGELFF. CDR3 bases: TGCGCCAGCAGTGCCGGACTAGCCCTGGACGGGGAGCTGTTTTTT.

The V and J genes are TRBV5-1 and TRBJ2-5; no firm D call. Germline V gene lookup returns CDR1 SGHRS and CDR2 YFSETQ. This CDR3 region has 16 residues. V was trimmed by 3 bases and J by 2 bases, leaving 17 bases between them. The CDR3, as DNA: TGCGCCAGCAGCTCAATGTCGGCGCGGTCTCAAGAGACCCAGTACTTC. Translation gives CASSSMSARSQETQYF.

The J gene is TRBJ2-2, the V gene TRBV19; D gene uncertain. The CDR3 spans 13 residues. Germline V CDR1 and CDR2: LNHDA, SQIVND (reference sequence). Trimming left V 5 bases short and J 0 bases short, with 4 bases between. The CDR3 nucleotides are TGTGCCAGTAGTTCTACGAACACCGGGGAGCTGTTTTTT. Translated, it gives CASSSTNTGELFF. Combining the CDR3 with reference TRBV19 and TRBJ2-2 gives the whole variable domain DGGITQSPKYLFRKEGQNVTLSCEQNLNHDAMYWYRQDPGQGLRLIYYSQIVNDFQKGDIAEGYSVSREKKESFPLTVTSAQKNPTAFYLCASSSTNTGELFFGEGSRLTVL.

The J gene is TRBJ2-5, the V gene TRBV7-2, with 7 positions matching TRBD1. With V trimmed by 6 bases and J by 1 base, 8 bases remained unmatched. This CDR3 comprises 15 residues. Germline loops: CDR1 SGHTA, CDR2 FQGNSA. CDR3 nucleotides: TGTGCCAGCAGGGAAACAGGGGTCAGCCAAGAGACCCAGTACTTC. Amino acid sequence: CASRETGVSQETQYF. The whole variable domain, filled in from reference TRBV7-2 and TRBJ2-5, reads GAGVSQSPSNKVTEKGKDVELRCDPISGHTALYWYRQSLGQGLEFLIYFQGNSAPDKSGLPSDRFSAERTGGSVSTLTIQRTQQEDSAVYLCASRETGVSQETQYFGPGTRLLVL.

The chain uses TRBV11-1 and TRBJ2-2; 8 bases are shared with TRBD1. The CDR3 sequence is 15 residues long. CDR1 and CDR2 (germline): SGHAT, FQDESV (reference sequence). The V and J ends lost 5 bases and 2 bases, in that order; junction bases with no gene match: 4. The CDR3 region is CASSPTGANTGELFF. The CDR3 DNA reads as TGTGCCAGCAGCCCGACAGGGGCAAACACCGGGGAGCTGTTTTTT. The full variable domain, in which reference TRBV11-1 and TRBJ2-2 provide the parts outside the CDR3, is EAEVAQSPRYKITEKSQAVAFWCDPISGHATLYWYRQILGQGPELLVQFQDESVVDDSQLPKDRFSAERLKGVDSTLKIQPAELGDSAMYLCASSPTGANTGELFFGEGSRLTVL.

Of note for this clone: At one end the junction does not follow the germline gene, possibly because of a read error. The chain links TRBV9 to TRBJ2-3, with D possibly matching TRBD2 (5 bases). This CDR3 has 11 amino acids. Germline-derived CDR1 and CDR2 are SGDLS and YYNGEE. The CDR3 reads CASSVGAAFSF. CDR3 in DNA: TGTGCCAGCAGCGTCGGAGCGGCCTTTAGTTTT.

Written as DNA, the CDR3 is TGTGCCAGCAGAGATATCCGGACAGGGAGGAATGAGCAGTTCTTC. This encodes CASRDIRTGRNEQFF. The chain is built from TRBV6-5 and TRBJ2-1, with 8 bases aligning to TRBD1. J lost 7 bases, V lost 6 bases, and 11 bases had no gene match. CDR1 and CDR2 (germline): MNHEY, SVGAGI. This CDR3 region has 15 residues.

V is TRBV4-3 and J is TRBJ1-1; D call uncertain. This CDR3 is 14 amino acids long. Trimming took off 4 bases at V and 6 bases at J, with 15 bases between the two ends. Germline V gene lookup returns CDR1 LGHNA and CDR2 YSLEER. CDR3: CASSRLRREAEAFF. The CDR3 bases are TGCGCCAGCAGCCGCCTTCGGAGGGAGGCTGAAGCTTTCTTT.

The sample holds a few counts of this clone. The chain carries TRBV19 and TRBJ1-1; D is possibly TRBD1 (5 bases). The V gene lost 4 bases and the J gene lost 6 bases, with 15 bases spanning the gap. This CDR3 is built from 14 residues. CDR1 is LNHDA, CDR2 SQIVND, per germline (reference sequence). CDR3 in amino acids: CASSTDIRMPEAFF. CDR3 sequence (DNA): TGTGCCAGTAGTACGGACATCCGCATGCCTGAAGCTTTCTTT.

In its sample, this clone was seen once. The chain recombines TRBV7-9 with TRBJ2-1, with TRBD1 matching 7 bases. The CDR3 spans 13 residues. Germline trimming cut 5 bases from V and 5 bases from J; bases unmatched to any gene: 3. Germline V gene lookup returns CDR1 SEHNR and CDR2 FQNEAQ (reference sequence). The CDR3 DNA reads as TGTGCCAGCAGCAAGGGACAGCACAATGAGCAGTTCTTC. This gives the protein CASSKGQHNEQFF. The full variable domain, in which reference TRBV7-9 and TRBJ2-1 provide the parts outside the CDR3, is DTGVSQNPRHKITKRGQNVTFRCDPISEHNRLYWYRQTLGQGPEFLTYFQNEAQLEKSRLLSDRFSAERPKGSFSTLEIQRTEQGDSAMYLCASSKGQHNEQFFGPGTRLTVL.

This sequence joins TRBV29-1 and TRBJ1-1; no definite D call. V shed 4 bases and J shed 4 bases, with 10 bases lying between them. This CDR3 contains 12 residues. Germline lookup yields CDR1 SQVTM and CDR2 ANQGSEA. CDR3 in amino acids: CSVVPGSTEAFF. In DNA form, the CDR3 reads TGCAGCGTTGTGCCGGGGAGCACTGAAGCTTTCTTT.

The chain carries TRBV7-3 and TRBJ1-1, with 9 bases that match TRBD1. CDR3 length equals 14 residues. The V and J ends lost 5 bases and 9 bases, in that order; junction bases with no gene match: 10. Germline lookup yields CDR1 SGHTA and CDR2 FQGTGA. The chain's CDR3 is CASSPQDRGVKAFF. CDR3 sequence (DNA): TGTGCCAGCAGCCCTCAGGACAGGGGTGTGAAAGCTTTCTTT.

The chain combines TRBV24-1 with TRBJ1-5; no reliable D call. This CDR3 has 15 residues. V lost 5 bases and J lost 0, with 10 bases in between. Germline assignment: CDR1 KGHDR and CDR2 SFDVKD. The CDR3 here is CATSGPGVSNQPQHF. The CDR3 DNA sequence: TGTGCCACCAGTGGTCCAGGCGTTAGCAATCAGCCCCAGCATTTT.

The V and J genes are TRBV2 and TRBJ2-7, with 7 bases fitting TRBD2. The germline V gene encodes CDR1 SNHLY and CDR2 FYNNEI. The CDR3 is 14 residues long. V was pared by 4 bases and J by 7 bases, with 10 bases of the junction left unmatched. CDR3 sequence: CASSVGTNLGEQYV. As DNA, the CDR3 is TGTGCCAGCAGTGTTGGGACTAACCTCGGGGAGCAGTACGTC.